These 6 T cell receptor beta chains were sequenced from one sample in a study of naive and memory T cell subsets. Both TRBC1 and TRBC2 were covered by a beta constant-region primer of two equimolar oligonucleotides. Nested alpha and beta constant-region primers with the SP2 primer drove four PCR rounds on ligated cDNA. TCRdb reprocessed the UMI-ligation and nested PCR reads with MiXCR, giving one entry per CDR3 protein. The sample includes just over 80,000 distinct CDR3 sequences, roughly 9.2% of them seen just once. Sequenced: naive CD8+ T cells from blood. These receptors originate from a human donor in good health.

The chain carries TRBV12-3 or TRBV12-4 and TRBJ2-1; TRBD2 aligns across 7 bases. This CDR3 comprises 15 residues. V trimming: 5 bases; J trimming: 8 bases; junction bases outside the gene matches: 12. CDR3 in amino acids: CASSPRLAWVDEQFF. The CDR3 bases are TGTGCCAGCAGTCCGCGACTAGCATGGGTCGATGAGCAGTTCTTC.

This clonotype was detected many times. The chain links TRBV29-1 to TRBJ2-2; TRBD2 agrees at 9 bases. V lost 3 bases to trimming and J lost 7 bases; unmatched junction nucleotides: 6. Germline lookup yields CDR1 SQVTM and CDR2 ANQGSEA. This CDR3 spans 14 amino acids. The CDR3: CSVEASGTGGELFF. In DNA form, the CDR3 reads TGCAGCGTTGAGGCTAGCGGGACGGGCGGGGAGCTGTTTTTT.

This rearrangement joins TRBV11-2 to TRBJ2-4, with D maybe TRBD2 (5 bases). V was clipped by 1 base and J by 5 bases, with 15 bases between them. The CDR3 runs to 16 residues. Germline lookup yields CDR1 SGHAT and CDR2 FQNNGV. The CDR3, as DNA: TGTGCCAGCAGCTTAGTGGCATGGGAGTCCGAAAACATTCAGTACTTC. This codes for CASSLVAWESENIQYF. Variable domain in full (rest from reference TRBV11-2 and TRBJ2-4): EAGVAQSPRYKIIEKRQSVAFWCNPISGHATLYWYQQILGQGPKLLIQFQNNGVVDDSQLPKDRFSAERLKGVDSTLKIQPAKLEDSAVYLCASSLVAWESENIQYFGAGTRLSVL.

The table lists this clonotype with a few counts. This chain connects TRBV18 to TRBJ2-7; 8 bases map to TRBD1. V shed 6 bases and J 0 bases; nucleotides not matched to a gene: 10. Germline V CDR1 and CDR2: KGHSH, LQKENI. This CDR3 has 16 residues. The CDR3 sequence is CASSPFRDRSSYEQYF. CDR3 bases: TGTGCCAGCTCGCCCTTCCGGGACAGGTCCTCCTACGAGCAGTACTTC.

This chain links TRBV12-3 or TRBV12-4 with TRBJ2-5, with 7 positions matching TRBD1. The CDR3 spans 16 residues. Trimming took 4 bases from V and 2 from J; bases not matched to a gene: 10. The CDR3 loop reads CASSSWGQQGQETQYF. CDR3 DNA sequence: TGTGCCAGCAGTTCCTGGGGCCAACAGGGGCAAGAGACCCAGTACTTC.

This clonotype showed up many times. This rearrangement joins TRBV5-1 to TRBJ2-2; 10 positions agree with TRBD2. CDR3 length: 17 amino acids. CDR1 is SGHRS and CDR2 is YFSETQ in the germline V gene. The trim removed 4 bases at V and 8 bases at J, leaving 14 bases unmatched. The DNA of the CDR3 is TGCGCCAGCAGCCTAAACCCGGGACTAGCGACGCTGGGGGAGCTGTTTTTT. This codes for CASSLNPGLATLGELFF.